Listed here are 12 T cell receptor beta chains from one sample, sequenced in a study of identical twins. In TCRdb, the 5' RACE reads were re-called with MiXCR into one record per CDR3 protein. The table records about 330,000 distinct CDR3 sequences, around 12% of them present only once. This sample was shared with a second study, whose subject was yellow fever vaccine responses in identical twins.

The sequenced sample consisted of CD8+ T cells sorted from blood. These receptors originate from a woman aged 18 to 35 in good health.

The genes are TRBV10-3 and TRBJ2-7, with D tentatively TRBD1 (7 bases). CDR3 size: 14 residues. Trimming pared 7 bases from V and 3 bases from J, leaving 16 bases between. Germline-derived CDR1 and CDR2 are ENHRY and SYGVKD. The CDR3 DNA sequence: TGTGCCATCACCCCAAGCCAGGGGGGCTACGAGCAGTACTTC. This gives the protein CAITPSQGGYEQYF.

This clonotype was counted between two and nine times. The CDR3 protein is CATTFPLWGQETQYF. As DNA, the CDR3 is TGTGCCACCACTTTTCCCCTTTGGGGCCAAGAGACCCAGTACTTC. The genes are TRBV28 and TRBJ2-5; D not resolved. The V and J ends lost 10 bases and 1 base respectively, with 19 bases between them. This CDR3 contains 15 residues. Germline V lookup: CDR1 MDHEN, CDR2 SYDVKM.

As DNA, the CDR3 is TGTGCCAGCAGCGTAGATGGGGAGGCCTACAATGAGCAGTTCTTC. The encoded protein is CASSVDGEAYNEQFF. The gene calls are TRBV9 and TRBJ2-1; a weak D match, TRBD2 (6 bases). V dropped 0 bases and J dropped 2 bases, with 9 bases sitting between them. Germline loops: CDR1 SGDLS, CDR2 YYNGEE. This CDR3 is 15 amino acids long.

This clonotype has just a few counts. The rearrangement links TRBV27 to TRBJ2-1; 7 bases align to TRBD2. Looked up from germline, CDR1 is MNHEY and CDR2 is SMNVEV (reference sequence). The CDR3 loop spans 14 amino acids. V lost 4 bases, J lost 3 bases, and 3 bases stayed unmatched. CDR3 in DNA: TGTGCCAGCAGTTCGGTAGCGGGCTACAATGAGCAGTTCTTC. Translation gives CASSSVAGYNEQFF.

A few counts support this clonotype. This chain connects TRBV7-9 to TRBJ2-3; no reliable D call. V was clipped by 5 bases and J by 2 bases, with 8 bases between them. The CDR3 contains 13 residues. Germline assignment: CDR1 SEHNR and CDR2 FQNEAQ (reference sequence). CDR3 sequence (DNA): TGTGCCAGCAGCCCGCCGATCACAGATACGCAGTATTTT. It translates to CASSPPITDTQYF.

There are a few counts of this clonotype. The gene calls are TRBV12-3 or TRBV12-4 and TRBJ2-7; the match to TRBD1 covers 9 bases. The CDR3 is 16 residues long. Trimming cost V 4 bases and J 0 bases; bases outside gene matches: 7. CDR3 loop: CASSSERTGDSYEQYF. DNA of the CDR3: TGTGCCAGCAGTTCTGAACGGACAGGGGACTCCTACGAGCAGTACTTC.

This clonotype was counted ten times or more. The chain recombines TRBV2 with TRBJ2-1; 11 bases are shared with TRBD1. Trimming at V came to 5 bases and at J to 9 bases, leaving 9 bases not matched to a gene. Germline-derived CDR1 and CDR2 are SNHLY and FYNNEI. The CDR3 length is 15 residues. The CDR3 protein is CASSLGTGGESEQFF. DNA for the CDR3: TGTGCCAGCAGTCTAGGGACAGGGGGAGAGAGTGAGCAGTTCTTC.

This clonotype has just a few counts. The CDR3 loop is CASSGGTSRRDTQYF. The CDR3 region has the DNA TGTGCCAGCAGTGGTGGGACTAGCAGGAGAGATACGCAGTATTTT. J is TRBJ2-3 and V is TRBV2; 9 nucleotides agree with TRBD2. The V and J ends lost 4 bases and 5 bases, in that order; junction bases with no gene match: 7. The CDR3 has 15 amino acids. Germline CDR1 reads SNHLY; CDR2 reads FYNNEI. The entire variable domain, with the rest obtained from reference TRBV2 and TRBJ2-3, is as follows: EPEVTQTPSHQVTQMGQEVILRCVPISNHLYFYWYRQILGQKVEFLVSFYNNEISEKSEIFDDQFSVERPDGSNFTLKIRSTKLEDSAMYFCASSGGTSRRDTQYFGPGTRLTVL.

This clonotype appeared many times. This rearrangement joins TRBV27 to TRBJ1-1, with D possibly matching TRBD1 (6 bases). Germline V lookup: CDR1 MNHEY, CDR2 SMNVEV (reference sequence). Trimming pared 7 bases from V and 4 bases from J, leaving 16 bases between. CDR3 length equals 14 residues. DNA for the CDR3: TGTGCCAGCAAAGACAGGTCCCGGGGCACTGAAGCTTTCTTT. Its translation is CASKDRSRGTEAFF.

At least ten counts were recorded for this clonotype. The gene calls are TRBV12-3 or TRBV12-4 and TRBJ1-3; perhaps TRBD1 as D (6 bases). V lost 7 bases, J lost 1 base, and 8 bases lay in between. The CDR3 has 13 residues. The CDR3 DNA reads as TGTGCCAGCAACAGGGCTTCTGGAAACACCATATATTTT. This sequence encodes CASNRASGNTIYF.

The rearrangement uses TRBV28 and TRBJ2-5; D might be TRBD1 or TRBD2, each matching 5 bases. Germline assignment: CDR1 MDHEN and CDR2 SYDVKM. Trimming took off 6 bases at V and 5 bases at J, with 16 bases between the two ends. The CDR3 spans 14 residues. DNA for the CDR3: TGTGCCAGCAGCTCAGCAGGGAGCCGGGAGACCCAGTACTTC. This encodes CASSSAGSRETQYF.

This clonotype has just a few counts. The chain uses TRBV28 and TRBJ2-5, with no clear D. The CDR3 covers 14 residues. CDR1 and CDR2 (germline): MDHEN, SYDVKM. Trimming took off 4 bases at V and 2 bases at J, with 11 bases between the two ends. DNA for the CDR3: TGTGCCAGCAGTTCGAGTTCCGTTCAAGAGACCCAGTACTTC. Encoded protein: CASSSSSVQETQYF.